This is a list of T cell receptor beta chains from one sample in a study of control samples from healthy donors and cancer patients. Sequenced by immunoSEQ multiplex PCR; TCRdb stores in-frame clones only, minus some. This table holds fewer than 90,000 clones, roughly 88% found once. The sample comprised blood. The receptors were sampled from a woman between 50 and 59 years old in good health. Each CDR3 is given with its conserved first and last residue. D genes are given only for firm matches. Only part of the rows carry a size: once, few, many, or a class if the clone is expanded.

clone size	D gene	V gene	J gene	CDR3 protein	CDR3 DNA
NA	NA	TRBV11-2	TRBJ2-5	CASSLGGGVETQYF	TGTGCCAGCAGCTTAGGAGGCGGGGTGGAGACCCAGTACTTC
NA	TRBD2	TRBV3-1/TRBV3-2	TRBJ2-1	CASSRKLAGGYNEQFF	TGTGCCAGCAGCCGAAAACTGGCGGGGGGGTACAATGAGCAGTTCTTC
NA	TRBD1	TRBV12-5	TRBJ2-4	CASGPNRGLDIQYF	TGTGCTAGTGGTCCTAACAGGGGCTTGGACATTCAGTACTTC
NA	NA	TRBV12-3/TRBV12-4	TRBJ2-2	CASSAGAGELFF	TGTGCCAGCAGTGCCGGGGCCGGGGAGCTGTTTTTT
NA	NA	TRBV7-8	TRBJ1-3	CASSLGLIVSGNTIYF	TGTGCCAGCAGCTTAGGCCTTATTGTCTCTGGAAACACCATATATTTT
NA	TRBD1	TRBV6-6	TRBJ1-1	CASSYRDRGKNTEAFF	TGTGCCAGCAGTTACCGGGACAGGGGGAAGAACACTGAAGCTTTCTTT
NA	NA	TRBV10-2	TRBJ2-7	CASSAGGPYEQYF	TGCGCCAGCAGTGCGGGCGGTCCCTACGAGCAGTACTTC
NA	NA	TRBV5-6	TRBJ2-1	CASSLYHEQFF	TGTGCCAGCAGCTTGTATCATGAGCAGTTCTTC
NA	TRBD1	TRBV5-8	TRBJ1-2	CASSGTGVSYGYTF	TGTGCCAGCAGCGGAACAGGGGTCAGCTATGGCTACACCTTC
NA	TRBD1	TRBV18	TRBJ2-7	CASSPGTGEYEQYF	TGTGCCAGCTCACCAGGGACAGGCGAATACGAGCAGTACTTC
NA	NA	TRBV9	TRBJ1-4	CASSVVGDEKLFF	TGTGCCAGCAGCGTAGTAGGAGATGAAAAACTGTTTTTT
NA	TRBD1	TRBV19	TRBJ1-2	CASSSLGDRTNYGYTF	TGTGCCAGTAGTTCACTGGGGGACAGGACCAACTATGGCTACACCTTC
NA	NA	TRBV7-9	TRBJ1-1	CASTHRDQPGRAFF	TGTGCCAGCACCCACCGGGATCAACCAGGACGAGCTTTCTTT
NA	NA	TRBV9	TRBJ1-1	CASSAGSNTEAFF	TGTGCCAGCAGCGCCGGTTCGAACACTGAAGCTTTCTTT
once	NA	TRBV19	TRBJ1-4	CASVDLTTNEKLFF	TGTGCCAGTGTGGACCTCACAACTAATGAAAAACTGTTTTTT
NA	NA	TRBV4-1	TRBJ1-1	CASSQGENTEAFF	TGCGCCAGCAGCCAGGGGGAGAACACTGAAGCTTTCTTT
NA	NA	TRBV18	TRBJ1-4	CASSPGRSYEKLFF	TGTGCCAGCTCACCGGGACGGTCATATGAAAAACTGTTTTTT
NA	NA	TRBV7-2	TRBJ1-1	CASSVDPNTEAFF	TGTGCCAGCAGCGTTGACCCGAACACTGAAGCTTTCTTT
once	NA	TRBV19	TRBJ1-5	CASSFKVGQPQHF	TGTGCCAGTAGCTTCAAGGTCGGACAGCCCCAGCATTTT